The 31 T cell receptor beta chains below come from one sample, sequenced in a study of CD8+ T cells in alopecia areata. Collected material from alopecia areata patients comprised lesional scalp punch biopsies and peripheral blood. As the sequencing template, cDNA was produced by extracting RNA and reverse transcribing it. TCRdb's copy holds only in-frame clones and misses some; the assay was immunoSEQ multiplex PCR. Of under 25,000 clones in the sample, less than 70% are singletons; the top ten hold over 6%. This sample comprised skin, obtained at week 0. These receptors all stem from a human donor with alopecia areata.

This clone came up a few times. It differs at one base from a far larger clone, so likely a read error. The chain links TRBV4-1 to TRBJ1-5; maybe TRBD1 (6 bases). The CDR3 loop spans 17 amino acids. V shed 1 base and J shed 1 base, with 14 bases lying between them. Germline V gene sequence: CDR1 MGHRA, CDR2 YSYEKL. The CDR3 DNA is TGCGCCAGCAGCCAAGTGCTAGGCCAGGGGAGCAATCAGCCCCAGCATTTT. Amino acids: CASSQVLGQGSNQPQHF.

The chain employs TRBV11-2 and TRBJ1-2, with D unresolved. From germline, CDR1 is SGHAT and CDR2 FQNNGV. Trimming shortened V by 0 bases and J by 4 bases, and 6 bases separated the two germline ends. The CDR3 runs to 13 residues. The CDR3 loop is CASSLERLYGYTF. The CDR3 DNA reads as TGTGCCAGCAGCTTAGAACGCCTCTATGGCTACACCTTC.

The rearrangement joins TRBV21-1 to TRBJ1-6. TRBV21-1 is annotated as a pseudogene. This CDR3 spans 21 amino acids. In DNA form, the CDR3 reads TGTGCCAGCAGCAATTTGAACTGTGGGAGCGGGACAAAAACCTATAATTCACCCCTCCACTTT. It encodes CASSNLNCGSGTKTYNSPLHF.

This chain joins TRBV7-2 and TRBJ2-7; a possible D gene is TRBD2 (5 bases). The V gene's germline CDR1 is SGHTA and CDR2 FQGNSA. The ends were cut back, 6 bases at V and 2 bases at J, with 14 bases in the middle. This CDR3 spans 14 amino acids. The CDR3 reads CASSRKEGAYEQYF. The CDR3 DNA reads TGTGCCAGCAGTCGAAAAGAGGGTGCCTACGAGCAGTACTTC.

The sample holds a few counts of this clone. V and J are TRBV27 and TRBJ2-3, with D uncertain. Between the trimmed V and J ends, which lost 5 bases and 7 bases, there was a span of 10 bases. This CDR3 contains 12 residues. Germline V gives CDR1 MNHEY, CDR2 SMNVEV (reference sequence). The CDR3 bases are TGTGCCAGCAGTCATTCTGAATATACGCAGTATTTT. As protein: CASSHSEYTQYF.

CDR3 residues: CAIRGGAGTYEQYF. In nucleotides, the CDR3 is TGTGCCATCAGGGGGGGGGCCGGAACCTACGAGCAGTACTTC. The chain joins TRBV10-3 to TRBJ2-7, with D perhaps matching TRBD2 (7 bases). CDR3 length: 14 residues. Per germline, CDR1 ENHRY and CDR2 SYGVKD. The V end was cut by 6 bases, the J end by 2 bases, with 14 bases between.

This rearrangement joins TRBV11-1 to TRBJ2-6; a weak D match, TRBD2 (6 bases). V was pared by 6 bases and J by 2 bases, with 14 bases between. The CDR3 totals 16 residues. Germline values: CDR1 SGHAT, CDR2 FQDESV (reference sequence). CDR3 region: CASSLSGGAGANVLTF. The CDR3 DNA reads as TGTGCCAGCAGTCTGAGTGGAGGGGCTGGGGCCAACGTCCTGACTTTC. Full variable domain (outside the CDR3, taken from reference TRBV11-1 and TRBJ2-6): EAEVAQSPRYKITEKSQAVAFWCDPISGHATLYWYRQILGQGPELLVQFQDESVVDDSQLPKDRFSAERLKGVDSTLKIQPAELGDSAMYLCASSLSGGAGANVLTFGAGSRLTVL.

This clone was picked up a small number of times. This sequence joins TRBV27 and TRBJ2-7; D unresolved. V dropped 6 bases and J dropped 5 bases, with 14 bases sitting between them. This CDR3 region has 13 residues. Germline V gene data show CDR1 as MNHEY and CDR2 as SMNVEV (reference sequence). CDR3 nucleotides: TGTGCCAGCAGGCTCTCCCCCCGCCACGAGCAGTACTTC. This gives the protein CASRLSPRHEQYF.

The chain carries TRBV18 and TRBJ2-1; maybe TRBD1 (7 bases). The V and J ends lost 3 bases and 0 bases respectively, with 15 bases between them. CDR3 size: 17 residues. The V gene's germline CDR1 is KGHSH and CDR2 LQKENI. Written as DNA, the CDR3 is TGTGCCAGCTCACCGGCAGGGGGGCCAAGCTCCTACAATGAGCAGTTCTTC. As protein: CASSPAGGPSSYNEQFF.

The chain joins TRBV5-4 to TRBJ2-3; tentative D call: TRBD2 (5 bases). Trimming removed 0 bases from V and 0 bases from J, with 14 bases in between. From germline, CDR1 is SGHNT and CDR2 YYREEE (reference sequence). This CDR3 has 17 amino acids. CDR3 protein: CASSLDTSSASTDTQYF. CDR3 bases: TGTGCCAGCAGCTTGGATACTAGTTCCGCTAGCACAGATACGCAGTATTTT.

A remark on this clone: One end of the junction fails to match germline, which may point to a read error. The chain uses TRBV6-1 and TRBJ2-3; 8 nucleotides line up with TRBD2. Per germline, CDR1 MNHNS and CDR2 SASEGT. This CDR3 contains 17 residues. The CDR3 DNA is TGTGCCAGCAGTGAAAGAATGGCGGGGGGAAGCACATATACGCAGTATTTT. The encoded protein is CASSERMAGGSTYTQYF.

This chain joins TRBV6-5 and TRBJ2-1; 14 nucleotides agree with TRBD2. Germline values: CDR1 MNHEY, CDR2 SVGAGI. The CDR3 covers 15 residues. V lost 4 bases, J lost 6 bases, and 2 bases stayed unmatched. CDR3 sequence: CASSSGTSGGNEQFF. In DNA, the CDR3 is TGTGCCAGCAGTTCTGGGACTAGCGGGGGCAATGAGCAGTTCTTC.

In this sample, this clone turned up once. The chain couples TRBV27 to TRBJ1-6, with unresolved D. Trimming pared 1 base from V and 8 bases from J, leaving 9 bases between. CDR3 length: 14 residues. CDR1 and CDR2 (germline): MNHEY, SMNVEV (reference sequence). CDR3 coding DNA: TGTGCCAGCAGTTTATACCCCTCGGATTCACCCCTCCACTTT. Its translation: CASSLYPSDSPLHF.

Of note for this clone: Other DNA sequences in this sample translate to the same CDR3. The V and J genes are TRBV29-1 and TRBJ2-7; no definite D call. The CDR3 sequence is 12 residues long. Germline CDR1 SQVTM, CDR2 ANQGSEA. V lost 0 bases and J 2 bases, leaving 5 bases between the germline ends. CDR3 in DNA: TGCAGCGTTGAAGATGGAACCTACGAGCAGTACTTC. Its protein is CSVEDGTYEQYF.

V usage is TRBV29-1 and J usage is TRBJ1-1; D unresolved. V lost 2 bases and J lost 6, with 4 bases in between. The CDR3 spans 10 residues. CDR1 and CDR2 (germline): SQVTM, ANQGSEA. The CDR3 region is CSVENPEAFF. Here the CDR3 DNA reads TGCAGCGTTGAAAACCCTGAAGCTTTCTTT.

The J gene is TRBJ1-1, the V gene TRBV5-1; D is possibly TRBD1 (6 bases). This CDR3 is 17 amino acids long. CDR1 is SGHRS, CDR2 YFSETQ, per germline. Trimming left V 2 bases short and J 3 bases short, with 20 bases between. CDR3 loop: CASSFAPPGAPHTEAFF. CDR3 nucleotide sequence: TGCGCCAGCAGCTTCGCGCCGCCGGGGGCGCCCCACACTGAAGCTTTCTTT.

This sequence joins TRBV25-1 and TRBJ1-2, with a possible D match to TRBD1 (6 bases). Trimming took off 3 bases at V and 4 bases at J, with 12 bases between the two ends. Germline V lookup: CDR1 MGHDK, CDR2 SYGVNS. The CDR3 contains 14 residues. In DNA form, the CDR3 reads TGTGCCAGCAGTGACTCCGACAGGCTCTATGGCTACACCTTC. This translates into CASSDSDRLYGYTF.

This clone was detected only once. The J gene is TRBJ2-5, the V gene TRBV18; 8 positions match TRBD1. Gene TRBJ2-7 matches the end of the DNA better, so the J call may be wrong. CDR1 and CDR2 from the germline V gene are KGHSH and LQKENI. The CDR3 is 15 amino acids. CDR3 coding DNA: TGTGCCAGCTCACCACCGTCCAGGGGGCCCCACGAGCAGTACTTC. It specifies CASSPPSRGPHEQYF.

This clone has more than one count but fewer than ten. V gene TRBV6-5 combines with J gene TRBJ1-1, with 8 positions matching TRBD1. Looked up from germline, CDR1 is MNHEY and CDR2 is SVGAGI. This CDR3 has 15 residues. The V and J ends lost 7 bases and 0 bases, in that order; junction bases with no gene match: 7. This chain's CDR3 is CASKDRGLLNTEAFF. For the CDR3, the DNA is TGTGCCAGCAAAGACAGGGGACTCTTGAACACTGAAGCTTTCTTT.

On this clone: With only one base between it and a far larger clone, this is likely a read error. The gene calls are TRBV4-2 and TRBJ2-7; the D gene is possibly TRBD2 (7 bases). With 5 bases removed from V and 3 bases from J, the gap between germline ends came to 17 bases. CDR1 and CDR2 (germline): LGHNA, YNFKEQ. The CDR3 has 15 residues. The CDR3 here is CASSLGGGRFYEQYF. CDR3 sequence (DNA): TGTGCCAGCAGCTTAGGCGGGGGCCGCTTCTACGAGCAGTACTTC.

This chain links TRBV19 with TRBJ1-5; D uncertain. Trimming shortened V by 3 bases and J by 4 bases, and 13 bases separated the two germline ends. The CDR3 covers 15 residues. CDR1 and CDR2 (germline): LNHDA, SQIVND (reference sequence). CDR3 in amino acids: CASSILQRGNQPQHF. The CDR3 DNA follows: TGTGCCAGTAGTATTCTACAGAGAGGGAATCAGCCCCAGCATTTT.

This clone was counted a single time. This chain connects TRBV21-1 to TRBJ1-2. TRBV21-1 is a pseudogene segment. This CDR3 region has 17 residues. CDR3 protein: CASSKGGGTAPLRGYTF. DNA for the CDR3: TGTGCCAGCAGCAAAGGGGGGGGTACTGCTCCACTGCGCGGCTACACCTTC.

In this sample, this clone turned up a few times. The chain links TRBV25-1 to TRBJ2-5, with 11 bases matching TRBD2. The CDR3 has 17 amino acids. V lost 3 bases, J lost 5 bases, and 11 bases stayed unmatched. Germline values: CDR1 MGHDK, CDR2 SYGVNS. Here the CDR3 DNA reads TGTGCCAGCAGTGATCCCGGGACTAGCGGTTATTGGGAGACCCAGTACTTC. This gives the protein CASSDPGTSGYWETQYF.

The V call is TRBV2, the J call TRBJ2-2, with 8 bases matching TRBD1. Germline lookup yields CDR1 SNHLY and CDR2 FYNNEI. The CDR3 totals 15 residues. With 6 bases clipped from V and 5 bases from J, the junction kept 8 bases outside the gene matches. The CDR3 here is CASSPGQGRTGELFF. The CDR3 region has the DNA TGTGCCAGCAGCCCCGGACAGGGACGGACCGGGGAGCTGTTTTTT.

V usage is TRBV6-5 and J usage is TRBJ2-7; D is undetermined. CDR3 size: 15 residues. Germline V gene lookup returns CDR1 MNHEY and CDR2 SVGAGI. V was cut by 0 bases and J by 2 bases, with 11 bases left in between. This chain's CDR3 is CASSYSIRTTYEQYF. The CDR3 DNA reads as TGTGCCAGCAGTTACTCGATTAGGACCACCTACGAGCAGTACTTC.

The V gene is TRBV7-9, the J gene TRBJ2-5, with a tentative D call TRBD2 (5 bases). V gave up 1 base and J gave up 2 bases, with 17 bases separating them. CDR1 and CDR2 (germline): SEHNR, FQNEAQ (reference sequence). CDR3 length equals 17 residues. The CDR3 region has the DNA TGTGCCAGCAGCTTAGATCAGAGGGCTATCTTTCAAGAGACCCAGTACTTC. Its translation is CASSLDQRAIFQETQYF.

The chain uses TRBV27 and TRBJ1-2; 7 bases are shared with TRBD1. The germline V gene encodes CDR1 MNHEY and CDR2 SMNVEV (reference sequence). J lost 4 bases, V lost 6 bases, and 5 bases had no gene match. This CDR3 is built from 13 residues. In nucleotides, the CDR3 is TGTGCCAGCAGCCAGACAGGGTCCTATGGCTACACCTTC. Protein product: CASSQTGSYGYTF.

This clone was counted only a few times. The chain couples TRBV7-2 to TRBJ2-3; 7 nucleotides match TRBD2. Germline loops: CDR1 SGHTA, CDR2 FQGNSA. V lost 5 bases and J lost 6; bases outside the gene matches: 14. The CDR3 spans 16 residues. In DNA, the CDR3 is TGTGCCAGCAGCCAAGTCTGGTCTAGCGGACATGATACGCAGTATTTT. This gives the protein CASSQVWSSGHDTQYF.

The chain employs TRBV7-6 and TRBJ1-1; perhaps TRBD1 as D (5 bases). V gave up 5 bases and J gave up 5 bases, with 9 bases separating them. This CDR3 contains 12 residues. Germline V gives CDR1 SGHVS, CDR2 FNYEAQ. The CDR3 coding sequence is TGTGCCAGCAGCCCCCGACAGACTGAAGCTTTCTTT. It yields the protein CASSPRQTEAFF.

This chain joins TRBV6-6 and TRBJ2-7, with 11 bases that match TRBD2. The germline V gene encodes CDR1 MNHNY and CDR2 SVGAGI (reference sequence). CDR3 length: 16 amino acids. V lost 2 bases, J lost 5 bases, and 8 bases stayed unmatched. The CDR3 DNA reads as TGTGCCAGCAGTTACGGACCCGGGACTAGCGGAAACGAGCAGTACTTC. Translating it yields CASSYGPGTSGNEQYF.

V is TRBV4-2 and J is TRBJ2-1; D is unclear. Germline V CDR1 and CDR2: LGHNA, YNFKEQ. This CDR3 is built from 12 residues. The V and J ends lost 4 bases and 13 bases respectively, with 14 bases between them. The CDR3 loop reads CASSPREGIQFF. DNA of the CDR3: TGTGCCAGCAGCCCCCGTGAAGGGATACAGTTCTTC.